This T cell receptor beta chain was sequenced in a study of vaccination and CD4 T cells after COVID-19. Study as a whole: Overlapping SARS-CoV-2, HCoV-NL63, HCoV-OC43 and HCoV-229E spike peptides were used to stimulate cells.

Cultured CD4+ T cells had their DNA profiled by the Oncomine TCR Beta short-read assay. After culture, CD4+ T cells served as the source for genomic DNA extraction. TCRdb re-analysed the PCR reads in MiXCR, keeping a single row per CDR3 protein. The table includes 9,500 to 15,000 distinct CDR3 sequences, roughly 43% detected once. Germline CDR1 reads LNHNV; CDR2 reads YYDKDF (reference sequence). The J segment lost 0 bases and the V segment lost 3 bases, leaving 1 base of the junction unmatched. The CDR3 is 15 amino acids. The treatment here: approximately 11-day PBMC culture with coronavirus spike peptide pools or control peptides (ViraFEST assay). ViraFEST expanded antigen-specific T cells with peptide pools, then sequenced TCRs. Dates of positive PCR ran from March to December 2020, before US Alpha, Beta and Delta variants. As to this clonotype: Its target is unknown.

The clonotype originates from a human donor who had recovered from COVID-19. J is TRBJ2-7 and V is TRBV15, with 11 bases fitting TRBD1. Sequenced material: CD4+ T cells from blood, cultured in vitro. The CDR3 reads CATSRDRGHSYEQYF. CDR3 in DNA: TGTGCCACCAGCAGGGACAGGGGGCACTCCTACGAGCAGTACTTC. Supplemented by reference TRBV15 and TRBJ2-7, the full variable domain reads DAMVIQNPRYQVTQFGKPVTLSCSQTLNHNVMYWYQQKSSQAPKLLFHYYDKDFNNEADTPDNFQSRRPNTSFCFLDIRSPGLGDTAMYLCATSRDRGHSYEQYFGPGTRLTVT.